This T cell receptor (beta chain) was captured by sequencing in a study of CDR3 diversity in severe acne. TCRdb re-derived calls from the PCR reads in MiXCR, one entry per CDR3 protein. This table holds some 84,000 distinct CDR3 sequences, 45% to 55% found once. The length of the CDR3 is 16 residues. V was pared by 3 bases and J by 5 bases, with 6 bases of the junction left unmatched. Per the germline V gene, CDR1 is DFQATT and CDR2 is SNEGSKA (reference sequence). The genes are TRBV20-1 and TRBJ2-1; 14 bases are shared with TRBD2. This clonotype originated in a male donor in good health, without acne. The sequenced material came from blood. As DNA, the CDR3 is TGCAGTGCTAGGAGGACTAGCGGGGGGCCGAACAATGAGCAGTTCTTC. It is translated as CSARRTSGGPNNEQFF.